This T cell receptor beta chain was recovered during a study of blood T cell repertoires in COVID-19. The wider study: The origin of the acute and convalescent COVID-19 samples was the United States, Italy and Spain. In each case, the material was cDNA or gDNA derived from T cells, B-cell-depleted T cells, or PBMCs.

Per the authors' pipeline: By means of reference gene primer amplification, nucleated cell counts were estimated. Sequencing was performed with immunoSEQ multiplex PCR; in TCRdb, only in-frame clones are kept and a portion is missing. Clonal size and the V and J genes are those of that table, whereas D and trimming came from the DNA. Of some 260,000 clones in the sample, about 80% were seen once. In germline, CDR1 is WSHSY, CDR2 SAAADI. The CDR3 sequence is 17 residues long. The trim removed 0 bases at V and 4 bases at J, leaving 9 bases unmatched. Sequencing input: peripheral blood. The sequence was obtained from a man older than 75 with acute or convalescent COVID-19. The gene calls are TRBV10-2 and TRBJ2-1; 7 bases line up with TRBD2. The CDR3 loop is CASSESSIAGDYNEQFF. In DNA, the CDR3 is TGCGCCAGCAGTGAGTCGAGTATCGCGGGGGATTACAATGAGCAGTTCTTC.